This is a list of T cell receptor beta chains from one sample in a study of T cell responses to AZD1222 COVID-19 vaccine. Only in-frame clones appear in the TCRdb table, and some are missing; sequencing was by immunoSEQ multiplex PCR. The data contain over 85,000 clones, about nine tenths of them singletons. Source: peripheral blood, taken on day 0 of AZD1222 vaccination. The receptors originated from an adult in good health. Each CDR3 is given with its conserved first and last residue. D genes are given only for firm matches.

d_call v_call cdr3_aa
NA TRBV2 CASSERWEETQYF
NA TRBV3-1/TRBV3-2 CASSQEGVRDQPQHF
TRBD2 TRBV4-1 CASSQFQREEPYEQYF
NA TRBV28 CASSLKGLPQHF
NA TRBV19 CASIRSTEAFF
NA TRBV27 CASSATGPTYNEQFF
NA TRBV11-3 CASSLNGGGYTF
NA TRBV5-8 CASSLVPGGNQPQHF
TRBD1 TRBV5-4 CASSQDRGSYGYTF
NA TRBV6-5 CASSYDGSNTIYF
NA TRBV5-1 CASSYEGVGYTF
TRBD2 TRBV10-3 CAISESMAGDYNEQFF
TRBD1 TRBV4-2 CASSPGTAENYGYTF
TRBD1 TRBV6-4 CASSDSTGNQPQHF
NA TRBV4-1 CASRALARGYNSPLHF
NA TRBV23-1 CASSQLLGDGSNQPQHF
NA TRBV19 CASTKEGQGNTGELFF
TRBD2 TRBV5-1 CASSPFAGGPGEQFF
TRBD1 TRBV19 CASSFRDRGGYTF
NA TRBV10-2 CASSEGGRSRQYF
NA TRBV12-5 CASGLVPNRVGAFF
NA TRBV7-8 CASSLAAGGYTF
NA TRBV5-1 CASSPANNSPLHF
TRBD2 TRBV29-1 CSVWGGTPSYNEQFF
TRBD2 TRBV19 CASSILTGLAGVGGELFF
TRBD1 TRBV2 CASSPRDRGEKLFF
TRBD2 TRBV27 CASSPQTSGRLVTQYF
NA TRBV9 CASSEGQVRGQPQHF
NA TRBV6-4 CASSGTGLYGYTF